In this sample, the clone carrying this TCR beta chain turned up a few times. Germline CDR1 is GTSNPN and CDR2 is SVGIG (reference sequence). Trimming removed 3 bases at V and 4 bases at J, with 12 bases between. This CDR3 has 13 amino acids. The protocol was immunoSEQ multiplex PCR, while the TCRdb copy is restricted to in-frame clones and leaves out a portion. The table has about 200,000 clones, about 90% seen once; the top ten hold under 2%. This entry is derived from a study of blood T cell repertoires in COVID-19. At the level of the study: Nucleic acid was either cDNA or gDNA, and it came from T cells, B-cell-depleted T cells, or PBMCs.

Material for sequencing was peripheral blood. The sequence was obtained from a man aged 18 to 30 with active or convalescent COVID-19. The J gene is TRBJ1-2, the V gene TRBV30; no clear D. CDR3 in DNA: TGTGCCTGGAGCCTAGACGGATCCTATGGCTACACCTTC. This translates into CAWSLDGSYGYTF.